This T cell receptor beta chain was profiled in a study of Graves' ophthalmopathy and Graves' hyperthyroidism. This clonotype was counted only a few times. Its target is unknown. Study-wide results and caveats: Blood samples also showed most expanded thyroid clonotypes exceeding 0.001 frequency.

Orbital computed tomography and thyroid ultrasound, along with TRAb, serum thyroxine and clinical symptoms, underpinned diagnosis. RNA transcripts served as template for amplifying TCR beta CDR3 sequences. Following a first-round RT-PCR that used HTBI primers, a second-round multiplex PCR was carried out. TCRdb used MiXCR to reprocess the multiplex PCR reads, holding one entry per CDR3 protein. The data show about 210,000 distinct CDR3 sequences, around 30% seen once. V was trimmed by 3 bases and J by 3 bases, leaving 12 bases between them. This CDR3 is built from 15 residues. From germline, CDR1 is SGHTA and CDR2 FQGNSA.

Source material: peripheral blood. The chain carries TRBV7-2 and TRBJ1-3; D call uncertain. The source is a man aged 50-59 years with Graves' ophthalmopathy. The CDR3 reads CASSFGDNYGNTIYF. In nucleotides, the CDR3 is TGTGCCAGCAGCTTCGGAGACAACTATGGAAACACCATATATTTT.